One sample yielded the 32 T cell receptor beta chains listed below, sequenced in a study of blood T cell repertoires in COVID-19. Profiled with immunoSEQ multiplex PCR; TCRdb holds only in-frame clones, not every one. This table has 200,000 or so clones, roughly 83% appearing once. What was sequenced was PBMCs or T cells enriched from blood (not recorded which). These receptors all come from a woman aged 40 to 50 with acute COVID-19.

V and J are TRBV14 and TRBJ2-3; 7 bases fit TRBD2. The V segment lost 4 bases and the J segment 0 bases; nucleotides outside the gene matches: 13. Per germline, CDR1 SGHDN and CDR2 FVKESK. This CDR3 comprises 18 residues. The CDR3: CASSPLLGASGSTDTQYF. As DNA, the CDR3 is TGTGCCAGCAGCCCCTTACTAGGGGCTAGCGGTAGCACAGATACGCAGTATTTT. The whole variable domain, filled in from reference TRBV14 and TRBJ2-3, reads EAGVTQFPSHSVIEKGQTVTLRCDPISGHDNLYWYRRVMGKEIKFLLHFVKESKQDESGMPNNRFLAERTGGTYSTLKVQPAELEDSGVYFCASSPLLGASGSTDTQYFGPGTRLTVL.

This clone was recorded only once. The chain joins TRBV2 to TRBJ1-2; 7 bases are shared with TRBD1. Trimming at V came to 7 bases and at J to 3 bases, leaving 5 bases not matched to a gene. CDR1 SNHLY and CDR2 FYNNEI come from the germline V gene. This CDR3 has 13 residues. The CDR3 DNA sequence: TGTGCCAGCAATTTCGACAGGGACTATGGCTACACCTTC. As protein: CASNFDRDYGYTF.

The V call is TRBV2, the J call TRBJ2-7; D is ambiguous. The CDR3 extends over 15 amino acids. CDR1 SNHLY and CDR2 FYNNEI come from the germline V gene. The ends were cut back, 2 bases at V and 1 base at J, with 12 bases in the middle. The CDR3 region has the DNA TGTGCCAGCAGTGAACCTCAGACAAATTCCTACGAGCAGTACTTC. This encodes CASSEPQTNSYEQYF.

This chain joins TRBV4-3 and TRBJ1-1; no definite D call. The CDR3 is 17 residues long. Trimming removed 1 base at V and 1 base at J, with 16 bases between. The germline V gene encodes CDR1 LGHNA and CDR2 YSLEER. CDR3 DNA: TGCGCCAGCAGCCAAGCGGGAAGGAGGGTCTCGAACACTGAAGCTTTCTTT. This translates into CASSQAGRRVSNTEAFF.

The V call is TRBV7-3, the J call TRBJ2-2; tentative D call: TRBD1 (5 bases). The CDR3 totals 14 residues. The germline V gene has CDR1 SGHTA and CDR2 FQGTGA. V was trimmed by 1 base and J by 6 bases, leaving 9 bases between them. The DNA of the CDR3 is TGTGCCAGCAGCTTAAGTGGGGCCGCCGGGGAGCTGTTTTTT. This translates into CASSLSGAAGELFF.

V gene TRBV11-2 combines with J gene TRBJ2-3; possibly TRBD2 for D (6 bases). V lost 8 bases and J 2 bases, leaving 11 bases between the germline ends. Germline loops: CDR1 SGHAT, CDR2 FQNNGV. The CDR3 extends over 13 amino acids. CDR3 nucleotide sequence: TGTGCCAGCGGGTGGAGGGCCACAGATACGCAGTATTTT. Amino acid sequence: CASGWRATDTQYF.

Note on this clone: The junction and the germline gene differ at one end; a read error may be behind it. The chain joins TRBV6-2 or TRBV6-3 to TRBJ2-7; 7 bases fit TRBD1. Germline CDR1 MNHEY, CDR2 SVGEGT. This CDR3 has 13 amino acids. CDR3 loop: CASSTGTVTRESF. The CDR3, as DNA: TGTGCCAGCAGTACCGGGACAGTGACAAGGGAGAGCTTC.

The V and J genes are TRBV5-1 and TRBJ1-4, with TRBD1 matching over 10 bases. V shed 2 bases and J 3 bases; nucleotides not matched to a gene: 7. CDR3 length equals 17 residues. Germline loops: CDR1 SGHRS, CDR2 YFSETQ. The CDR3 sequence: CASSFRGQGYSNEKLFF. Here the CDR3 DNA reads TGCGCCAGCAGCTTTCGGGGACAGGGGTACTCTAATGAAAAACTGTTTTTT.

The chain has TRBV11-3 and TRBJ1-1, with 7 nucleotides matching TRBD1. This CDR3 is 12 amino acids long. Germline V gives CDR1 SGHNT, CDR2 YENEEA. Trimming cost V 5 bases and J 7 bases; bases outside gene matches: 4. CDR3 nucleotides: TGTGCCAGCAGCACAAGGACAGGTGAAGCTTTCTTT. It specifies CASSTRTGEAFF.

The chain joins TRBV4-1 to TRBJ1-6; D remains unclear. Germline V gives CDR1 MGHRA, CDR2 YSYEKL. V dropped 1 base and J dropped 9 bases, with 7 bases sitting between them. The CDR3 consists of 13 residues. The DNA for the CDR3 is TGCGCCAGCAGCCAAGCCGGGAGTTCACCCCTCCACTTT. Amino acids: CASSQAGSSPLHF.

This clone was observed a handful of times. The rearrangement joins TRBV3-1 (or the pseudogene TRBV3-2) to TRBJ1-4; D may be TRBD1 (5 bases). Germline V gives CDR1 LGHDT, CDR2 YNNKEL (reference sequence). The CDR3 sequence is 14 residues long. Trimming removed 4 bases from V and 1 base from J, with 7 bases in between. The DNA for the CDR3 is TGTGCCAGCAGCCGGAGGGGAACTAATGAAAAACTGTTTTTT. This translates into CASSRRGTNEKLFF.

CDR3 sequence reads: CATSRPGTDIYEQYF. Written as DNA, the CDR3 is TGTGCCACCAGCAGACCCGGGACAGATATTTACGAGCAGTACTTC. The rearrangement joins TRBV15 to TRBJ2-7; TRBD1 aligns across 7 bases. The CDR3 length is 15 residues. With 2 bases clipped from V and 4 bases from J, the junction kept 8 bases outside the gene matches. CDR1 is LNHNV and CDR2 is YYDKDF in the germline V gene (reference sequence). Combining the CDR3 with reference TRBV15 and TRBJ2-7 gives the whole variable domain DAMVIQNPRYQVTQFGKPVTLSCSQTLNHNVMYWYQQKSSQAPKLLFHYYDKDFNNEADTPDNFQSRRPNTSFCFLDIRSPGLGDTAMYLCATSRPGTDIYEQYFGPGTRLTVT.

The rearrangement links TRBV9 to TRBJ2-3; weak D call: TRBD1 (6 bases). Trimming shortened V by 0 bases and J by 8 bases, and 13 bases separated the two germline ends. There are 14 residues in the CDR3. Germline V gene lookup returns CDR1 SGDLS and CDR2 YYNGEE. CDR3 nucleotides: TGTGCCAGCAGCGTAGATATTGTGGGGGCTACGCAGTATTTT. Translation gives CASSVDIVGATQYF. Looking up the rest from reference TRBV9 and TRBJ2-3 gives the full variable domain: DSGVTQTPKHLITATGQRVTLRCSPRSGDLSVYWYQQSLDQGLQFLIQYYNGEERAKGNILERFSAQQFPDLHSELNLSSLELGDSALYFCASSVDIVGATQYFGPGTRLTVL.

CDR3 coding DNA: TGTGCCAGCAGCTTAATGGGCTTGTACCAAGAGACCCAGTACTTC. It translates to CASSLMGLYQETQYF. The rearrangement joins TRBV7-2 to TRBJ2-5; no reliable D call. The CDR3 is made up of 15 amino acids. Trimming removed 2 bases at V and 0 bases at J, with 10 bases between. Germline CDR1 and CDR2: SGHTA and FQGNSA. The full variable domain, rest sourced from reference TRBV7-2 and TRBJ2-5, is GAGVSQSPSNKVTEKGKDVELRCDPISGHTALYWYRQSLGQGLEFLIYFQGNSAPDKSGLPSDRFSAERTGGSVSTLTIQRTQQEDSAVYLCASSLMGLYQETQYFGPGTRLLVL.

This chain uses TRBV5-1 with TRBJ1-6; 9 bases are a match to TRBD1. The junction had 6 bases not matched to a gene; V was cut back by 4 bases and J by 7 bases. CDR1 and CDR2 (germline): SGHRS, YFSETQ. The CDR3 has 15 residues. CDR3 nucleotide sequence: TGCGCCAGCAGCGCCGGGACAGGGACGAATTCACCCCTCCACTTT. Encoded protein: CASSAGTGTNSPLHF.

V gene TRBV30 combines with J gene TRBJ1-1; maybe TRBD1 (6 bases). Germline V gene lookup returns CDR1 GTSNPN and CDR2 SVGIG (reference sequence). The CDR3 spans 13 residues. This CDR3 reads CAYRDIVVTEAFF. CDR3 nucleotides: TGTGCTTACCGGGACATAGTTGTCACTGAAGCTTTCTTT.

The rearrangement links TRBV3-1 (or the pseudogene TRBV3-2) to TRBJ1-2; D might be TRBD1 (5 bases). The CDR3 runs to 17 residues. Trimming stripped 0 bases from V and 4 bases from J, with 18 bases between. Germline CDR1 is LGHDT and CDR2 is YNNKEL (reference sequence). As DNA, the CDR3 is TGTGCCAGCAGCCAAGATGCGGCACCCCTTCAGGGCTATGGCTACACCTTC. Translated, it gives CASSQDAAPLQGYGYTF.

This clone has a single count. V is TRBV9 and J is TRBJ1-5; 8 bases match TRBD1. Trimming at V came to 4 bases and at J to 3 bases, leaving 6 bases not matched to a gene. The CDR3 runs to 15 residues. The germline V gene has CDR1 SGDLS and CDR2 YYNGEE. CDR3 sequence reads: CASSFGQGPNQPQHF. The CDR3 bases are TGTGCCAGCAGCTTCGGACAGGGCCCCAATCAGCCCCAGCATTTT.

In its sample, this clone was seen once. The chain combines TRBV9 with TRBJ2-5; TRBD2 matches 12 bases. The J segment lost 4 bases and the V segment lost 3 bases, leaving 4 bases of the junction unmatched. The CDR3 covers 15 residues. Germline V gene data show CDR1 as SGDLS and CDR2 as YYNGEE. The chain's CDR3 is CASSDRTSGAETQYF. Here the CDR3 DNA reads TGTGCCAGCAGCGATCGGACTAGCGGGGCAGAGACCCAGTACTTC.

CDR3 sequence (DNA): TGTGCCAGCAGTGTCAGGGTTGGGAACACTGAAGCTTTCTTT. Protein: CASSVRVGNTEAFF. This chain connects TRBV2 to TRBJ1-1, with D tentatively TRBD1 (5 bases). The germline V gene encodes CDR1 SNHLY and CDR2 FYNNEI. The CDR3 sequence is 14 residues long. V shed 4 bases and J shed 1 base, with 10 bases lying between them.

The gene calls are TRBV3-1 (or the pseudogene TRBV3-2) and TRBJ1-1; TRBD1 matches at 7 bases. CDR3 length: 14 amino acids. The trim removed 5 bases at V and 5 bases at J, leaving 8 bases unmatched. Germline loops: CDR1 LGHDT, CDR2 YNNKEL (reference sequence). The CDR3 DNA is TGTGCCAGCAGCGGTACAGGGGTCCGGACTGAAGCTTTCTTT. It translates to CASSGTGVRTEAFF.

The rearrangement links TRBV5-1 to TRBJ2-3, with no clear D. Trimming removed 0 bases at V and 5 bases at J, with 10 bases between. This CDR3 region has 14 residues. Germline CDR1 reads SGHRS; CDR2 reads YFSETQ. The CDR3 protein is CASSLETVKDTQYF. In DNA, the CDR3 is TGCGCCAGCAGCTTGGAGACTGTTAAAGATACGCAGTATTTT.

In its sample, this clone was seen a few times. The chain carries TRBV28 and TRBJ2-3; 11 nucleotides agree with TRBD2. The germline V gene has CDR1 MDHEN and CDR2 SYDVKM. The CDR3 runs to 17 residues. With V trimmed by 6 bases and J by 2 bases, 10 bases remained unmatched. The CDR3 spells CASRGSGRVGTTDTQYF. The CDR3 DNA reads as TGTGCCAGCAGGGGTAGCGGGAGGGTAGGCACCACAGATACGCAGTATTTT.

This sequence joins TRBV6-5 and TRBJ1-6; 9 bases agree with TRBD1. Unmatched junction bases numbered 5, after V lost 10 bases and J lost 7 bases. Germline V gene data show CDR1 as MNHEY and CDR2 as SVGAGI. The CDR3 covers 13 residues. The DNA of the CDR3 is TGTGCCACGCGGGACAGGGACAATTCACCCCTCCACTTT. Amino acids: CATRDRDNSPLHF.

This clone appeared a single time. The V and J genes are TRBV4-1 and TRBJ2-1; 9 nucleotides agree with TRBD2. The CDR3 length is 17 residues. V gave up 3 bases and J gave up 2 bases; unmatched junction bases: 8. In germline, CDR1 is MGHRA, CDR2 YSYEKL. The CDR3 region is CASSHSIAGAPYNEQFF. The CDR3 DNA reads TGCGCCAGCAGCCATTCCATAGCGGGGGCACCCTACAATGAGCAGTTCTTC.

This chain joins TRBV15 and TRBJ1-4, with D hard to call. Deletions cut 0 bases from V and 5 bases from J, with 13 bases between. Per the germline V gene, CDR1 is LNHNV and CDR2 is YYDKDF (reference sequence). This CDR3 contains 16 residues. CDR3 amino acids: CATSREQTEGNEKLFF. The CDR3 nucleotides read TGTGCCACCAGCAGAGAACAGACGGAGGGAAATGAAAAACTGTTTTTT.

This chain links TRBV19 with TRBJ2-5; a possible D gene is TRBD1 (5 bases). With 1 base removed from V and 1 base from J, the gap between germline ends came to 10 bases. Germline CDR1 LNHDA, CDR2 SQIVND (reference sequence). This CDR3 has 15 residues. The CDR3, as DNA: TGTGCCAGTAGTATAGGAAACAGGTTCCAAGAGACCCAGTACTTC. It yields the protein CASSIGNRFQETQYF.

The J gene is TRBJ2-7, the V gene TRBV5-1; 12 bases map to TRBD1. V shed 4 bases, J shed 1 base, and the junction held 15 bases outside the gene matches. CDR1 and CDR2 (germline): SGHRS, YFSETQ. This CDR3 contains 19 residues. In DNA, the CDR3 is TGCGCCAGCAGCCCGGCGGCTAGGGGACAGGGGGCTTCTTCCTACGAGCAGTACTTC. It codes for CASSPAARGQGASSYEQYF.

This clone was recorded only once. The chain has TRBV30 and TRBJ2-7; 7 nucleotides line up with TRBD1. V shed 1 base, J shed 1 base, and the junction held 1 base outside the gene matches. The CDR3 loop spans 13 amino acids. Germline V gene sequence: CDR1 GTSNPN, CDR2 SVGIG (reference sequence). The CDR3 region is CAWSAGQSYEQYF. The CDR3 bases are TGTGCCTGGAGTGCGGGACAGTCCTACGAGCAGTACTTC.

The rearrangement links TRBV27 to TRBJ2-7; TRBD2 matches 10 bases. The CDR3 totals 15 residues. The germline V gene encodes CDR1 MNHEY and CDR2 SMNVEV (reference sequence). J lost 1 base, V lost 5 bases, and 5 bases had no gene match. For the CDR3, the DNA is TGTGCCAGCAGTCTGAGAGCGGGAGGGTCCTACGAGCAGTACTTC. As protein: CASSLRAGGSYEQYF.

The chain joins TRBV9 to TRBJ2-1; the D is unclear. Trimming removed 0 bases at V and 8 bases at J, with 15 bases between. Per germline, CDR1 SGDLS and CDR2 YYNGEE. The CDR3 loop spans 15 amino acids. The CDR3 loop is CASSVEATRGHEQFF. The CDR3 coding sequence is TGTGCCAGCAGCGTAGAAGCCACCAGAGGTCATGAGCAGTTCTTC.

This clone showed up just once. V is TRBV24-1 and J is TRBJ2-1; tentative D call: TRBD1 (6 bases). Germline-derived CDR1 and CDR2 are KGHDR and SFDVKD. This CDR3 spans 17 amino acids. V was shortened by 0 bases and J by 0 bases, with 11 bases between the two germline ends. The CDR3 protein is CATSDLQGGPSYNEQFF. The CDR3 region has the DNA TGTGCCACCAGTGATTTGCAAGGGGGTCCCTCCTACAATGAGCAGTTCTTC.